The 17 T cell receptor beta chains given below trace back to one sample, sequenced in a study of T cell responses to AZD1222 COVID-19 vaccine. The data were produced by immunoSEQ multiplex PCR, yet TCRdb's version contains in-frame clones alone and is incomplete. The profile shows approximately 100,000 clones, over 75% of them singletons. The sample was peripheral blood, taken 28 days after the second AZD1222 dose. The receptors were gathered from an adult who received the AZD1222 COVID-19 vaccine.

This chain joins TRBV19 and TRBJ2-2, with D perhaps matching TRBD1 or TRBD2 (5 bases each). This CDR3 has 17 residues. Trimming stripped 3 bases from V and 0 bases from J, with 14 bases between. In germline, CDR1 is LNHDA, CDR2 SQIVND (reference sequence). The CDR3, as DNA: TGTGCCAGTAGTATGGGGCGGACTCTCGCGAACACCGGGGAGCTGTTTTTT. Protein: CASSMGRTLANTGELFF.

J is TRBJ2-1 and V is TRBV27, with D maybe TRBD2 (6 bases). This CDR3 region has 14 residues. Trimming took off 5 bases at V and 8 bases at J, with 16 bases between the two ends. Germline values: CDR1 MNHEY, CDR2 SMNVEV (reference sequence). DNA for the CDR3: TGTGCCAGCAGTCGGCTTAAGGGCGGGGATGAGCAGTTCTTC. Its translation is CASSRLKGGDEQFF.

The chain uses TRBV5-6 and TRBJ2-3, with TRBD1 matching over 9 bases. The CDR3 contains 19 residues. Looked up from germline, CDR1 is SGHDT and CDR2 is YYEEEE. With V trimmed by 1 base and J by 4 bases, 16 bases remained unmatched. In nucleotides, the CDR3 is TGTGCCAGCAGCTTGCGGACGGCATTAGGACAGGGGCATGCAGATACGCAGTATTTT. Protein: CASSLRTALGQGHADTQYF.

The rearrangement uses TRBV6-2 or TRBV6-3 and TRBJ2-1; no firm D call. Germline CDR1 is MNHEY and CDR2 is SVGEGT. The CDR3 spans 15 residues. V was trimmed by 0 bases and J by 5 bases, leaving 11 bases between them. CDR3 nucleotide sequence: TGTGCCAGCAGTTACTCGTTCGAGATGGACAATGAGCAGTTCTTC. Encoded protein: CASSYSFEMDNEQFF.

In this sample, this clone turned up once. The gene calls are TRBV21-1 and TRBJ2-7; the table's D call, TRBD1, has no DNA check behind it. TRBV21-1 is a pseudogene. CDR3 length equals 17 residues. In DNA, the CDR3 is TGTGCCAGCAGCAAAGAAGGGACAGGGGGCAGAACGTACGAGCAGTACTTC. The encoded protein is CASSKEGTGGRTYEQYF.

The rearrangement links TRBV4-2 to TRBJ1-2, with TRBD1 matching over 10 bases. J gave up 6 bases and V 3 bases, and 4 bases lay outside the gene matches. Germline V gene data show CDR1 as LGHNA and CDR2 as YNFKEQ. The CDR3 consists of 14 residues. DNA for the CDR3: TGTGCCAGCAGCCACGACAGGGGGCAAAATGGCTACACCTTC. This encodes CASSHDRGQNGYTF.

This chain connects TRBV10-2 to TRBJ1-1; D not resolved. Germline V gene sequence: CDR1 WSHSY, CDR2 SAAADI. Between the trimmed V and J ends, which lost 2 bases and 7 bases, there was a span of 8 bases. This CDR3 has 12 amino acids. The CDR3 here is CASSEVRIEAFF. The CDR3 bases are TGCGCCAGCAGTGAGGTCCGTATTGAAGCTTTCTTT.

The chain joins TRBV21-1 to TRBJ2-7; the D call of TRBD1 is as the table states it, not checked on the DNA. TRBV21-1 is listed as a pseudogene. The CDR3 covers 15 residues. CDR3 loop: CAISQGRASSYEQYF. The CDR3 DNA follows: TGTGCCATTTCCCAGGGCCGGGCAAGCTCCTACGAGCAGTACTTC.

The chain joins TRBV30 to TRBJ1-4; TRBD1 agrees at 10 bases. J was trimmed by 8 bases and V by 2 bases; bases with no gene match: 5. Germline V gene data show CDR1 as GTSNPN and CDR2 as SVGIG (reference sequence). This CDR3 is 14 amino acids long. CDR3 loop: CAWSRDRGSEKLFF. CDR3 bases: TGTGCCTGGAGTCGGGACAGGGGTAGCGAAAAACTGTTTTTT.

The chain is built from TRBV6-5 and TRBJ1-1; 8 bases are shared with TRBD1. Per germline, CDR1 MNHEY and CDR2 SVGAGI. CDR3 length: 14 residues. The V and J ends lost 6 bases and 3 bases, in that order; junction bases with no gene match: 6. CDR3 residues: CASRKDRADTEAFF. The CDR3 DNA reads TGTGCCAGCAGGAAGGACAGGGCTGACACTGAAGCTTTCTTT.

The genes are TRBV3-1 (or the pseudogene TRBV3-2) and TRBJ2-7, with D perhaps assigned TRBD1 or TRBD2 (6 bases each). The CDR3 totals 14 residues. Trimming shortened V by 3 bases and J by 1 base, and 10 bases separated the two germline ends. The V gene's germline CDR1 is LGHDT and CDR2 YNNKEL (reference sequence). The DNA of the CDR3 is TGTGCCAGCAGCCACAGGAGGGGGTCCTACGAGCAGTACTTC. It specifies CASSHRRGSYEQYF.

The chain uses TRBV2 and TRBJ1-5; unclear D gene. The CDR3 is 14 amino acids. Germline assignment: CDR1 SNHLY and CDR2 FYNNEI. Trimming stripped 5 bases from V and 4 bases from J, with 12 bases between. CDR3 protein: CASSPRQQNQPQHF. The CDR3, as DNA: TGTGCCAGCAGTCCCCGTCAGCAAAATCAGCCCCAGCATTTT.

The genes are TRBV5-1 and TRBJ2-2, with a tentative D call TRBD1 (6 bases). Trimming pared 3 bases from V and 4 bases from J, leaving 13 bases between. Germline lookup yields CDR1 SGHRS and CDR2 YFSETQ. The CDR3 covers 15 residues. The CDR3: CASSSQGWGTGELFF. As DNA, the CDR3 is TGCGCCAGCAGCTCGCAGGGGTGGGGCACCGGGGAGCTGTTTTTT.

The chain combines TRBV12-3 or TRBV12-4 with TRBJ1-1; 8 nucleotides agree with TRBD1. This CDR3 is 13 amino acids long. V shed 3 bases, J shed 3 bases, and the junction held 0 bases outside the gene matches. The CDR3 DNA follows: TGTGCCAGCAGTTTGGACAGGGACACTGAAGCTTTCTTT. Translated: CASSLDRDTEAFF.

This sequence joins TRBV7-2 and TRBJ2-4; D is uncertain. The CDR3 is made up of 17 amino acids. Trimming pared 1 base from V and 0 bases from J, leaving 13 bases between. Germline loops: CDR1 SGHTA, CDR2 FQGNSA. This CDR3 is CASSLVPGHKAKNIQYF. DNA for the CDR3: TGTGCCAGCAGCTTAGTACCGGGTCATAAAGCCAAAAACATTCAGTACTTC.

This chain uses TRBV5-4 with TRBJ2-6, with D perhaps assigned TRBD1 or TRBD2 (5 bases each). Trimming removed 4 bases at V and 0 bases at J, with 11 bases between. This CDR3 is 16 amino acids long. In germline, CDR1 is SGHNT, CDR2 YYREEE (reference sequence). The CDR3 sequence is CASSIGTPSGANVLTF. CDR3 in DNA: TGTGCCAGCAGCATCGGGACGCCCTCTGGGGCCAACGTCCTGACTTTC.

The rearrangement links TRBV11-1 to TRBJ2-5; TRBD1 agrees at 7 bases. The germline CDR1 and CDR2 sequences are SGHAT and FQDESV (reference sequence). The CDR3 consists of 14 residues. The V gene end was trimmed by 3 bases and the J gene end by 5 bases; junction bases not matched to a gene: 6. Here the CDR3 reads CASSLLGQAETQYF. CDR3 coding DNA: TGTGCCAGCAGCTTGCTCGGACAGGCGGAGACCCAGTACTTC.